This TCR beta chain came from a study of blood T cells in healthy people across ages. Germline values: CDR1 SGHTA, CDR2 FQGNSA. This CDR3 has 17 residues. V lost 7 bases and J lost 2; bases outside the gene matches: 15. General study points: Changes seen in expanded clonotypes were possibly confounded by donor CMV status left unknown. Researchers deemed the diversity estimates from one million T cells underestimates.

As concerns this clonotype: What it recognizes is unknown.

Through a sample-barcoded 5' primer and a J-beta primer mix, a second PCR was run for roughly 7 to 12 cycles. Each CDR3 protein is one row after TCRdb ran MiXCR on the 5' RACE reads. The sample yields around 2 million distinct CDR3 sequences, roughly two fifths seen once. This sequence joins TRBV7-2 and TRBJ2-5; 8 nucleotides agree with TRBD2. The origin of this receptor is a human donor in good health. Sequencing input: blood. CDR3 protein: CASTPSPGGGEQETQYF. CDR3 bases: TGTGCCAGCACGCCCTCCCCGGGAGGGGGGGAACAAGAGACCCAGTACTTC. The variable domain in full, with the rest retrieved from reference TRBV7-2 and TRBJ2-5, is GAGVSQSPSNKVTEKGKDVELRCDPISGHTALYWYRQSLGQGLEFLIYFQGNSAPDKSGLPSDRFSAERTGGSVSTLTIQRTQQEDSAVYLCASTPSPGGGEQETQYFGPGTRLLVL.